The T cell receptor beta chain under discussion was sequenced for a study of blood T cells in healthy people across ages. Study outcomes and limitations: Those diversity estimates obtained from one million T cells were thought to be underestimates.

Trimming removed 6 bases from V and 2 bases from J; junction bases left unmatched: 7. The CDR3 totals 13 residues. Germline-derived CDR1 and CDR2 are DFQATT and SNEGSKA (reference sequence). A second PCR, run for about 6 to 12 cycles, used a sample-barcoded 5' primer plus a J-beta primer mix. TCRdb analysed the 5' RACE reads with MiXCR anew, one entry per CDR3 protein. The sample yields approximately 1.5 million distinct CDR3 sequences, roughly a third seen once. This clonotype was seen ten or more times. Its target is unknown. The sequencing input was blood. The V gene is TRBV20-1, the J gene TRBJ2-7, with 7 bases identical to TRBD1. The TCR originated in a woman aged 25 to 45 in good health. The CDR3 DNA reads as TGCAGTGCCCCGGGACAGTCCGCCTACGAGCAGTACTTC. It is translated as CSAPGQSAYEQYF.